The 15 T cell receptor beta chains below all came from one sample that was sequenced in a study of blood T cell repertoires in COVID-19. Profiling relied on immunoSEQ multiplex PCR, and the TCRdb table lists in-frame clones only, not all of them. In the table there are roughly 200,000 clones, approximately 85% of which are singletons. Sequenced input: PBMCs or T cells enriched from blood (not recorded which). The receptors originated from a man aged 35 to 55 who had recovered from COVID-19.

The chain recombines TRBV11-2 with TRBJ1-2; D is unresolved. The CDR3 totals 13 residues. Germline CDR1 reads SGHAT; CDR2 reads FQNNGV. With 1 base removed from V and 7 bases from J, the gap between germline ends came to 10 bases. The CDR3 sequence: CASSLAGFSGYTF. The DNA of the CDR3 is TGTGCCAGCAGCTTAGCGGGGTTTAGTGGCTACACCTTC.

The chain couples TRBV11-2 to TRBJ2-2; 8 bases are shared with TRBD1. CDR1 SGHAT and CDR2 FQNNGV come from the germline V gene. The CDR3 is 14 residues long. V dropped 11 bases and J dropped 4; count of bases not matched to a gene: 9. DNA for the CDR3: TGTGCCGGATCCGGGACAGGAGCCACCGGGGAGCTGTTTTTT. As protein: CAGSGTGATGELFF.

This chain's CDR3 is CASSPQGGETQYF. CDR3 nucleotide sequence: TGTGCCAGCAGCCCACAGGGGGGGGAGACCCAGTACTTC. The J gene is TRBJ2-5, the V gene TRBV3-1 (or the pseudogene TRBV3-2); TRBD1 is a possible D gene (8 bases). V lost 4 bases and J lost 5, with 11 bases in between. In germline, CDR1 is LGHDT, CDR2 YNNKEL (reference sequence). This CDR3 spans 13 amino acids.

The chain carries TRBV5-1 and TRBJ2-2; possibly TRBD2 for D (6 bases). There are 14 residues in the CDR3. Germline-derived CDR1 and CDR2 are SGHRS and YFSETQ. V was cut by 0 bases and J by 6 bases, with 9 bases left in between. DNA of the CDR3: TGCGCCAGCAGCTTGGCCGGAGGGGCCGGGGAGCTGTTTTTT. This gives the protein CASSLAGGAGELFF.

This clone was detected a few times. This sequence joins TRBV7-9 and TRBJ2-3; perhaps TRBD2 as D (7 bases). CDR3 length: 14 amino acids. Germline V lookup: CDR1 SEHNR, CDR2 FQNEAQ (reference sequence). Deletions cut 1 base from V and 4 bases from J, with 9 bases between. CDR3: CASSLGGGADTQYF. CDR3 bases: TGTGCCAGCAGCTTAGGGGGGGGCGCAGATACGCAGTATTTT.

The gene calls are TRBV7-9 and TRBJ2-7, with D uncertain. The CDR3 has 15 amino acids. V was trimmed by 5 bases and J by 2 bases, leaving 16 bases between them. From germline, CDR1 is SEHNR and CDR2 FQNEAQ (reference sequence). Here the CDR3 reads CASSPRDLLPYEQYF. Here the CDR3 DNA reads TGTGCCAGCAGCCCCCGAGACCTACTACCCTACGAGCAGTACTTC. The full variable domain, rest sourced from reference TRBV7-9 and TRBJ2-7, is DTGVSQNPRHKITKRGQNVTFRCDPISEHNRLYWYRQTLGQGPEFLTYFQNEAQLEKSRLLSDRFSAERPKGSFSTLEIQRTEQGDSAMYLCASSPRDLLPYEQYFGPGTRLTVT.

V gene TRBV11-3 combines with J gene TRBJ2-7; no definite D call. Germline CDR1 is SGHNT and CDR2 is YENEEA. Trimming took off 7 bases at V and 0 bases at J, with 10 bases between the two ends. This CDR3 is 13 amino acids long. Written as DNA, the CDR3 is TGTGCCAGCAAACCCCCGAGCTCCTACGAGCAGTACTTC. This sequence encodes CASKPPSSYEQYF.

This clone was detected many times. The chain combines TRBV3-1 (or the pseudogene TRBV3-2) with TRBJ1-2, with D perhaps TRBD1 (6 bases). The V end was cut by 3 bases, the J end by 4 bases, with 15 bases between. The CDR3 has 15 residues. CDR1 and CDR2 (germline): LGHDT, YNNKEL (reference sequence). The CDR3 here is CASSQGQGLGYGYTF. CDR3 DNA: TGTGCCAGCAGCCAGGGGCAGGGGTTGGGCTATGGCTACACCTTC.

The genes are TRBV7-2 and TRBJ2-3; 11 bases map to TRBD2. The CDR3 runs 15 residues. The germline gives CDR1 SGHTA, CDR2 FQGNSA. Trimming took 6 bases from V and 4 from J; bases not matched to a gene: 6. CDR3 in amino acids: CASRDSGRVSDTQYF. The CDR3 nucleotides read TGTGCCAGCAGGGATAGCGGGAGGGTCTCAGATACGCAGTATTTT.

The genes are TRBV7-9 and TRBJ1-2; 10 bases map to TRBD1. CDR1 and CDR2 from the germline V gene are SEHNR and FQNEAQ (reference sequence). The CDR3 extends over 14 amino acids. The ends lost 4 bases at V and 7 bases at J; junction bases unmatched: 6. The CDR3 DNA follows: TGTGCCAGCAGCTATGGACAGGGGGGAAGTGGCTACACCTTC. As protein: CASSYGQGGSGYTF.

Only a few counts were recorded for this clone. The CDR3 spells CATSFFPPDSSVETQYF. DNA for the CDR3: TGTGCCACCAGCTTCTTCCCCCCCGACAGTTCAGTGGAGACCCAGTACTTC. The chain has TRBV15 and TRBJ2-5; D is possibly TRBD1 (5 bases). Per the germline V gene, CDR1 is LNHNV and CDR2 is YYDKDF (reference sequence). V was pared by 5 bases and J by 5 bases, with 24 bases between. The CDR3 extends over 17 amino acids. Using reference TRBV15 and TRBJ2-5 for the parts outside the CDR3, the full variable domain is DAMVIQNPRYQVTQFGKPVTLSCSQTLNHNVMYWYQQKSSQAPKLLFHYYDKDFNNEADTPDNFQSRRPNTSFCFLDIRSPGLGDTAMYLCATSFFPPDSSVETQYFGPGTRLLVL.

The chain is built from TRBV30 and TRBJ1-1; a weak D match, TRBD1 (5 bases). There are 13 residues in the CDR3. Germline V lookup: CDR1 GTSNPN, CDR2 SVGIG (reference sequence). DNA for the CDR3: TGTGCTTCGGGGGAGGGGACGAACACTGAAGCTTTCTTT. Translated: CASGEGTNTEAFF.

This clone has at least ten counts. At one end, the junction sequence differs from germline, possibly due to a read error. This chain joins TRBV5-6 and TRBJ1-2; 7 bases align to TRBD1. This CDR3 has 11 residues. The germline V gene has CDR1 SGHDT and CDR2 YYEEEE. In DNA form, the CDR3 reads TGTGCCAGCAGCTTACAAGGGACAGATGACTTC. Translating it yields CASSLQGTDDF.

The rearrangement links TRBV27 to TRBJ2-1, with no clear D. The CDR3 has 13 residues. V lost 2 bases to trimming and J lost 6 bases, with 8 bases between them. Per germline, CDR1 MNHEY and CDR2 SMNVEV (reference sequence). The CDR3 is CASSLRLLNEQFF. As DNA, the CDR3 is TGTGCCAGCAGTTTAAGACTTCTCAATGAGCAGTTCTTC.

CDR3 protein: CASSLMTGLEQYF. The CDR3 DNA reads TGCGCCAGCAGCCTAATGACAGGCCTGGAGCAGTACTTC. The chain is built from TRBV5-1 and TRBJ2-7; a possible D gene is TRBD1 (6 bases). Germline loops: CDR1 SGHRS, CDR2 YFSETQ. CDR3 length equals 13 residues. The V and J ends lost 4 bases and 7 bases respectively, with 15 bases between them.